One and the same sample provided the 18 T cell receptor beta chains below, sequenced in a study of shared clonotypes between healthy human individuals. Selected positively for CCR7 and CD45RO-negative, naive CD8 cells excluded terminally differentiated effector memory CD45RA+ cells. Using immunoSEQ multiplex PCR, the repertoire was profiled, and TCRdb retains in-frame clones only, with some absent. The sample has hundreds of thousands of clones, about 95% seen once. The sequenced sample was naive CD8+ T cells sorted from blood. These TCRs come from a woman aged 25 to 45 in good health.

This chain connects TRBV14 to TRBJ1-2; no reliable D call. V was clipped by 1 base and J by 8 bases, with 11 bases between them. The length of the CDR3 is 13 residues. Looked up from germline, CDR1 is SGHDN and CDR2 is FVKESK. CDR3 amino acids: CASSQASANGYTF. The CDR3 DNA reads TGTGCCAGCAGCCAAGCGAGCGCAAACGGCTACACCTTC. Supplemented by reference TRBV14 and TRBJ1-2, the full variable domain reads EAGVTQFPSHSVIEKGQTVTLRCDPISGHDNLYWYRRVMGKEIKFLLHFVKESKQDESGMPNNRFLAERTGGTYSTLKVQPAELEDSGVYFCASSQASANGYTFGSGTRLTVV.

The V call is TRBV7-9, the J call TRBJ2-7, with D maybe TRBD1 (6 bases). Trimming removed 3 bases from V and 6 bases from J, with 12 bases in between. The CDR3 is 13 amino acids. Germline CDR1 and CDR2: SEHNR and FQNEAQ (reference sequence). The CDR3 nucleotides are TGTGCCAGCAGCTTTGGGGGCTCGGTCGAGCAGTACTTC. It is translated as CASSFGGSVEQYF. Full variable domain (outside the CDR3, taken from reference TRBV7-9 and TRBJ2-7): DTGVSQNPRHKITKRGQNVTFRCDPISEHNRLYWYRQTLGQGPEFLTYFQNEAQLEKSRLLSDRFSAERPKGSFSTLEIQRTEQGDSAMYLCASSFGGSVEQYFGPGTRLTVT.

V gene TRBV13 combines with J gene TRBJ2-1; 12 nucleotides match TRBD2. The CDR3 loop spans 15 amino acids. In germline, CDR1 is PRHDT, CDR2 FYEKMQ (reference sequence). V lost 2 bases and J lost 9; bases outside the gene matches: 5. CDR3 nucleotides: TGTGCCAGCAGCTTAAGGCTAGCGGGAGGGACTGAGCAGTTCTTC. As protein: CASSLRLAGGTEQFF. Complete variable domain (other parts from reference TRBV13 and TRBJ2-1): AAGVIQSPRHLIKEKRETATLKCYPIPRHDTVYWYQQGPGQDPQFLISFYEKMQSDKGSIPDRFSAQQFSDYHSELNMSSLELGDSALYFCASSLRLAGGTEQFFGPGTRLTVL.

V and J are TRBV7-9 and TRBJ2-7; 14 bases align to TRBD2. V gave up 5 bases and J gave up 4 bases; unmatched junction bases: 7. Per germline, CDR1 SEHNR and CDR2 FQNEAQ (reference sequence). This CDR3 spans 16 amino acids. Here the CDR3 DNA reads TGTGCCAGCAGCAGTCCGACTAGCGGGAGGGTTTACGAGCAGTACTTC. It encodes CASSSPTSGRVYEQYF.

CDR3 sequence: CASSYFPWRGQWYNEQFF. The CDR3 DNA reads TGTGCCAGCAGCTACTTTCCTTGGAGGGGGCAATGGTACAATGAGCAGTTCTTC. This chain links TRBV5-4 with TRBJ2-1, with D maybe TRBD1 (7 bases). The V gene's germline CDR1 is SGHNT and CDR2 YYREEE (reference sequence). Trimming took off 3 bases at V and 4 bases at J, with 23 bases between the two ends. This CDR3 has 18 residues.

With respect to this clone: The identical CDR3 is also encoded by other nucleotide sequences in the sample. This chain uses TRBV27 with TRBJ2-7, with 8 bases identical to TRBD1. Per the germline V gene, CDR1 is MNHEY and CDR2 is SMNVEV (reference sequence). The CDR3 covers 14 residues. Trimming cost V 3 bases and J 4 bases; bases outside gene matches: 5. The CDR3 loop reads CASSFGDRGYEQYF. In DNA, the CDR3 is TGTGCCAGCAGTTTTGGTGACAGGGGATACGAGCAGTACTTC.

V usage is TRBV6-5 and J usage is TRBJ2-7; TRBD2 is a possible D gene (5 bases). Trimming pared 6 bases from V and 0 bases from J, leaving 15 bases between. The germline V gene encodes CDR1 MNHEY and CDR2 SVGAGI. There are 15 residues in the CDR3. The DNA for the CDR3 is TGTGCCAGCAGACGACCGGGGTCCCCCTCCTACGAGCAGTACTTC. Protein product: CASRRPGSPSYEQYF.

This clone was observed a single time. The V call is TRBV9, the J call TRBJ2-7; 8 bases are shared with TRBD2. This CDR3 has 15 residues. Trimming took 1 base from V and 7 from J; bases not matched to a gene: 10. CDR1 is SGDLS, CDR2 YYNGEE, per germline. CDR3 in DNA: TGTGCCAGCAGCGTACGGGAGGGCCCATTAGGGGAGCAGTACTTC. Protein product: CASSVREGPLGEQYF.

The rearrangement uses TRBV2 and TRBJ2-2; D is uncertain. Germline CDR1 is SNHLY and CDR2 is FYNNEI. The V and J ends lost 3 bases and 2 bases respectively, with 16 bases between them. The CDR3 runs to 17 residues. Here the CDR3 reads CASSEWAPELNTGELFF. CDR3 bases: TGTGCCAGCAGTGAGTGGGCCCCGGAATTAAACACCGGGGAGCTGTTTTTT.

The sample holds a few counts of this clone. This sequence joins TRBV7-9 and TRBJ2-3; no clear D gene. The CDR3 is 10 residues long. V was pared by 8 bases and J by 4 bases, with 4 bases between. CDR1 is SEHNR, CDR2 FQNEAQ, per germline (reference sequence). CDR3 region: CASLSDTQYF. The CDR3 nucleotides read TGTGCCAGCTTGTCAGATACGCAGTATTTT.

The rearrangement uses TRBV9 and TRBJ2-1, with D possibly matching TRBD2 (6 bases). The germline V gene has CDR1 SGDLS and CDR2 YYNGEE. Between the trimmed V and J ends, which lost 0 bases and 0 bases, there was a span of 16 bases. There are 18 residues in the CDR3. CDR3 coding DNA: TGTGCCAGCAGCGTAGAGGGTCGGAGGGCGGGCTCCTACAATGAGCAGTTCTTC. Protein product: CASSVEGRRAGSYNEQFF.

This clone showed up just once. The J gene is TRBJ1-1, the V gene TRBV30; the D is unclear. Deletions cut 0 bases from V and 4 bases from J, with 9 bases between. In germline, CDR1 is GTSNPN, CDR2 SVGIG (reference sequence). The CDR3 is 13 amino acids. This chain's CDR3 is CAWSVVGFTEAFF. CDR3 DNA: TGTGCCTGGAGTGTGGTTGGCTTCACTGAAGCTTTCTTT.

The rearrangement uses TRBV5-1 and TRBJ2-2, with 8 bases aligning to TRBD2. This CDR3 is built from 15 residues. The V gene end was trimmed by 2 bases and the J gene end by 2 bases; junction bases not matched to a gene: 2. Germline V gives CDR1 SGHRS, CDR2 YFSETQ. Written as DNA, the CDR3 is TGCGCCAGCAGCTTCAGCGGGGGCAACACCGGGGAGCTGTTTTTT. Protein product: CASSFSGGNTGELFF.

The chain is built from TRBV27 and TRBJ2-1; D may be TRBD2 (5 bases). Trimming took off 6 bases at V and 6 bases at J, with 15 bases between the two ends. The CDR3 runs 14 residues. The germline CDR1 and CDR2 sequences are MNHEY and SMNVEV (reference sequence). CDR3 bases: TGTGCCAGCAGCCCATCTGGGAGTGGCAATGAGCAGTTCTTC. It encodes CASSPSGSGNEQFF.

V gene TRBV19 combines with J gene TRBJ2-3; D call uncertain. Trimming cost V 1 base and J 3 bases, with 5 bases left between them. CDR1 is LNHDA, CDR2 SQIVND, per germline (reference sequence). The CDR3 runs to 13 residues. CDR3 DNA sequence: TGTGCCAGTAGTATAGCGGAGACAGATACGCAGTATTTT. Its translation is CASSIAETDTQYF.

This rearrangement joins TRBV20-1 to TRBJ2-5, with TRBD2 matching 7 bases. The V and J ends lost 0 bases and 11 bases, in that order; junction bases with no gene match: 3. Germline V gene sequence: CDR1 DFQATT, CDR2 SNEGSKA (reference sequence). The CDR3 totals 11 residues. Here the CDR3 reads CSAREGREQYF. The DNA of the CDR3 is TGCAGTGCTAGAGAGGGGCGGGAGCAGTACTTC.

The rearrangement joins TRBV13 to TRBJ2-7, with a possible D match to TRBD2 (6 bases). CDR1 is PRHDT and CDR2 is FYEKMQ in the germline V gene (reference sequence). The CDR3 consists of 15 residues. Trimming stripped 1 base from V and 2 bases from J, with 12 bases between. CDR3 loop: CASSLVGRDPYEQYF. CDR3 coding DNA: TGTGCCAGCAGCTTAGTTGGGCGGGACCCCTACGAGCAGTACTTC.

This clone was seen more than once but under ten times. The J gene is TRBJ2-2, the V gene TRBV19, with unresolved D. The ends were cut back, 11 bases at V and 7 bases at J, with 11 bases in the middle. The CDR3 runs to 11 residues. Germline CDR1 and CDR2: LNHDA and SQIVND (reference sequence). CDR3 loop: CASDIGGELFF. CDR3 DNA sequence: TGTGCCTCGGATATAGGCGGGGAGCTGTTTTTT.